Listed below are T cell receptor beta chains from one sample, sequenced in a study of post-analysis software for immune sequencing data. One entry per CDR3 protein results from TCRdb running MiXCR on the PCR reads. The data hold hundreds of thousands of distinct CDR3 sequences, with roughly three fifths observed a single time. Sequences were obtained from blood. The receptors derive from a girl aged 2 to 10 with multiple sclerosis. Both conserved end residues are part of each CDR3. A D gene is named only where the DNA matches it firmly. The size field is filled for only some rows; it gives once, few, many or a size class.

D | J | size | V | DNA | CDR3
. | TRBJ1-5 | few | TRBV7-2 | TGTGCCAGCAGCACGACAGGTCTGGGTCAGCCCCAGCATTTT | CASSTTGLGQPQHF
TRBD2 | TRBJ2-1 | . | TRBV11-2 | TGTGCCAGCAGCTTAGAAAGGGTAGCGGGAAGCAATGAGCAGTTCTTC | CASSLERVAGSNEQFF
. | TRBJ2-7 | few | TRBV20-1 | TGCAGTGCTAGCCCCCAGTCCTTCGAGCAGTACTTC | CSASPQSFEQYF
. | TRBJ2-3 | few | TRBV6-2/TRBV6-3 | TGTGCCAGCAGTTACTCGATGTGGGCTAGCGAGGCAGATACGCAGTATTTT | CASSYSMWASEADTQYF
. | TRBJ2-5 | . | TRBV10-3 | TGTGCCATCATGCGCGCGGGGCAAGAGACCCAGTACTTC | CAIMRAGQETQYF
TRBD2 | TRBJ2-5 | few | TRBV7-2 | TGTGCCAGCAGCTCCCGGGGGGGGCGGTACGGAGAGACCCAGTACTTC | CASSSRGGRYGETQYF
. | TRBJ1-2 | few | TRBV12-3/TRBV12-4 | TGTGCCAGCAGTTTCCGGGGGGGTGCCTATGGCTACACCTTC | CASSFRGGAYGYTF
. | TRBJ2-6 | . | TRBV7-9 | TGTGCCAGCAGCCGAATTTCCCGACAGGCAGATTCTGGGGCCAACGTCCTGACTTTC | CASSRISRQADSGANVLTF
. | TRBJ2-5 | . | TRBV2 | TGTGCCAGCAGTGATGCCGCTCTAGCTGATGGATCAGAGACCCAGTACTTC | CASSDAALADGSETQYF
. | TRBJ2-5 | . | TRBV6-5 | TGTGCCAGCAACTCAGAGGGGAGGACCCAGTACTTC | CASNSEGRTQYF
TRBD1 | TRBJ1-1 | once | TRBV6-1 | TGTGCCAGCAGTCCAGAACGAGGGGGCTCAAGCACTGAAGCTTTCTTT | CASSPERGGSSTEAFF
TRBD1 | TRBJ2-3 | . | TRBV10-2 | TGCGCCAGCAGTGCGCCGGACAGGAACACAGATACGCAGTATTTT | CASSAPDRNTDTQYF
TRBD2 | TRBJ2-3 | . | TRBV27 | TGTGCCAGCAGTTCGACTAGCCTCGCGGGAGATACGCAGTATTTT | CASSSTSLAGDTQYF
TRBD2 | TRBJ2-1 | . | TRBV20-1 | TGCAGTGCTAGAGTCCAGCGGGAGGGTTGGGAGCAGTTCTTC | CSARVQREGWEQFF
TRBD1 | TRBJ2-1 | . | TRBV5-1 | TGCGCCAGCAGCTCACCTTTAGGACAGGGTAATGAGCAGTTCTTC | CASSSPLGQGNEQFF
TRBD2 | TRBJ2-5 | . | TRBV4-3 | TGCGCCAGCAGCCAAGAGTGGGATAGCGGGGGGATAGGAGAGACCCAGTACTTC | CASSQEWDSGGIGETQYF
TRBD2 | TRBJ2-7 | . | TRBV7-6 | TGTGCCAGCAGCCCGGGACTAGCTAACGACGAGCAGTACTTC | CASSPGLANDEQYF
. | TRBJ2-1 | few | TRBV15 | TGTGCCACCAGCAGTAGGGGACGGCCGGGTAATGAGCAGTTCTTC | CATSSRGRPGNEQFF
. | TRBJ2-1 | few | TRBV15 | TGTGCCACCGCAGCGGACGGGCCGTACAATGAGCAGTTCTTC | CATAADGPYNEQFF
TRBD1 | TRBJ2-3 | . | TRBV4-2 | TGTGCCAGCAGCCAAGGCGGGAAGCAGGGGGCAACAGATACGCAGTATTTT | CASSQGGKQGATDTQYF
TRBD1 | TRBJ2-5 | . | TRBV29-1 | TGCAGCGGAGGACAGGGGAAAGAGACCCAGTACTTC | CSGGQGKETQYF
. | TRBJ2-5 | . | TRBV5-1 | TGCGCCAGCAGCGCGCTTGGGGGCCCTCAAGAGACCCAGTACTTC | CASSALGGPQETQYF
TRBD2 | TRBJ2-1 | . | TRBV10-3 | TGTGCCATCAGTGATACCACCCGACTAGCGGATTACAATGAGCAGTTCTTC | CAISDTTRLADYNEQFF
. | TRBJ2-1 | . | TRBV18 | TGTGCCAGCTCACCAGAGATTCGGGACTCCTACAATGAGCAGTTCTTC | CASSPEIRDSYNEQFF
TRBD1 | TRBJ2-5 | . | TRBV5-1 | TGCGCCAGCAGTCCCGGGACAGGGATCGGGCAAGAGACCCAGTACTTC | CASSPGTGIGQETQYF
TRBD2 | TRBJ2-1 | few | TRBV4-2 | TGTGCCAGCAGCCCCCTAGCGGGAGATGTGTGGGAGCAGTTCTTC | CASSPLAGDVWEQFF
TRBD2 | TRBJ2-5 | . | TRBV20-1 | TGCAGTGCTAGAGGCCTTAGCGGGATAACGCGGAATGAGCAGTACTTC | CSARGLSGITRNEQYF
TRBD2 | TRBJ2-3 | . | TRBV24-1 | TGTGCCACCAGTGACCAATATCTGACTAGCACGCAGTATTTT | CATSDQYLTSTQYF
. | TRBJ1-2 | few | TRBV12-3/TRBV12-4 | TGTGCCAGCAGGCTGGGAGGGGCTGCCGCTGGCTACACCTTC | CASRLGGAAAGYTF
. | TRBJ1-2 | . | TRBV29-1 | TGCAGCGTTGTGGCGAGGCCCGGCTACACCTTC | CSVVARPGYTF
. | TRBJ2-7 | . | TRBV20-1 | TGCAGTGCTTCCACAGGGTTGGACTACGAGCAGTACTTC | CSASTGLDYEQYF
TRBD1 | TRBJ2-7 | . | TRBV5-1 | TGCGCCAGCAGCTACTTAGGACAGGGGGCAATGGAGCAGTACTTC | CASSYLGQGAMEQYF
TRBD2 | TRBJ2-1 | few | TRBV29-1 | TGCAGCGTTGGAGTACTAGCGGGACGGAATGAGCAGTTCTTC | CSVGVLAGRNEQFF
. | TRBJ2-3 | few | TRBV7-3 | TGTGCCAGCAGTGGATTTGAGGCTTTCACAGATACGCAGTATTTT | CASSGFEAFTDTQYF
TRBD1 | TRBJ2-3 | . | TRBV12-3/TRBV12-4 | TGTGCCAGCAGTTTAGACAGGGGGCATGATACGCAGTATTTT | CASSLDRGHDTQYF
TRBD1 | TRBJ1-1 | . | TRBV4-1 | TGCGCCAGCAGCGACCCAGGGGGCACTGAAGCTTTCTTT | CASSDPGGTEAFF
. | TRBJ2-1 | . | TRBV2 | TGTGCCAGCAGTCGTCCCGGATACAATGAGCAGTTCTTC | CASSRPGYNEQFF
. | TRBJ2-5 | . | TRBV12-3/TRBV12-4 | TGTGCCAGCAGTTTAGGGACAGTAAAAGAGACCCAGTACTTC | CASSLGTVKETQYF
. | TRBJ1-1 | . | TRBV29-1 | TGCAGCGTCGTCGGAGTCCCGGACGAGAACACTGAAGCTTTCTTT | CSVVGVPDENTEAFF
TRBD1 | TRBJ2-1 | . | TRBV10-3 | TGTGCTATCAGTGACCTTCAGGGGGTCGGCTACAATGAGCAGTTCTTC | CAISDLQGVGYNEQFF
. | TRBJ2-7 | . | TRBV21-1 | TGTGCCAGCAGCGGACAAACAGATAACTACGAGCAGTACTTC | CASSGQTDNYEQYF
. | TRBJ1-2 | . | TRBV29-1 | TGCAGCGTTGAACCGGATGAGGGATACAATGGCTACACCTTC | CSVEPDEGYNGYTF
. | TRBJ2-7 | . | TRBV2 | TGTGCCAGCCAGAGAGAGGGGCCAGACGAGCAGTACTTC | CASQREGPDEQYF
TRBD2 | TRBJ2-7 | few | TRBV5-1 | TGCGCCAGCAGCTGGACTAGCGGGAAAGGTGGCGAGCAGTACTTC | CASSWTSGKGGEQYF
. | TRBJ2-3 | . | TRBV29-1 | TGCAGCGTTGAGGCTTGGTTGGAAGGGAGCACAGATACGCAGTATTTT | CSVEAWLEGSTDTQYF
. | TRBJ2-7 | . | TRBV6-2/TRBV6-3 | TGTGCCAGCAGCCCAGGCCAGACAAGAGTCTACGAGCAGTACTTC | CASSPGQTRVYEQYF
TRBD2 | TRBJ2-7 | . | TRBV29-1 | TGCAGCGCGAAGACTAGCGGGACCATCCCCTCCGAGCAGTACTTC | CSAKTSGTIPSEQYF
. | TRBJ2-7 | . | TRBV6-2/TRBV6-3 | TGTGCCAGCAGTTACTCGAGACTTCCCTACGAGCAGTACTTC | CASSYSRLPYEQYF
. | TRBJ1-2 | . | TRBV12-3/TRBV12-4 | TGTGCCAGCCACCAGGGCCCTTGCTATGGCTACACCTTC | CASHQGPCYGYTF
. | TRBJ2-5 | . | TRBV5-6 | TGTGCCAGCAGCTTGTCCCGGGACAACTTTTTCCAAGAGACCCAGTACTTC | CASSLSRDNFFQETQYF
TRBD2 | TRBJ2-3 | . | TRBV12-3/TRBV12-4 | TGTGCCAGCAGTTGGCTAGCGGCGGCAGATACGCAGTATTTT | CASSWLAAADTQYF
. | TRBJ2-2 | . | TRBV12-3/TRBV12-4 | TGTGCCAGTAGACCCCCCACCGGGGAGCTGTTTTTT | CASRPPTGELFF
. | TRBJ2-1 | . | TRBV3-1 | TGTGCCAGCAGCCCCGACTACGTCTCCTACAATGAGCAGTTCTTC | CASSPDYVSYNEQFF
. | TRBJ2-5 | . | TRBV27 | TGTGCCAGCAGTTTAACGGGCCGACAAGAGACCCGGTACTTC | CASSLTGRQETRYF
. | TRBJ2-1 | few | TRBV6-5 | TGTGCCAGCAGTCAAGACAGCCCATACAATGAGCAGTTCTTC | CASSQDSPYNEQFF
. | TRBJ2-2 | . | TRBV25-1 | TGTGCCAGCAGCGAAAAATTGAACACCGGGGAGCTGTTTTTT | CASSEKLNTGELFF
. | TRBJ2-3 | . | TRBV12-3/TRBV12-4 | TGTGCCAGCGCACCCTCCGGACAGTCCACAGATACGCAGTATTTT | CASAPSGQSTDTQYF